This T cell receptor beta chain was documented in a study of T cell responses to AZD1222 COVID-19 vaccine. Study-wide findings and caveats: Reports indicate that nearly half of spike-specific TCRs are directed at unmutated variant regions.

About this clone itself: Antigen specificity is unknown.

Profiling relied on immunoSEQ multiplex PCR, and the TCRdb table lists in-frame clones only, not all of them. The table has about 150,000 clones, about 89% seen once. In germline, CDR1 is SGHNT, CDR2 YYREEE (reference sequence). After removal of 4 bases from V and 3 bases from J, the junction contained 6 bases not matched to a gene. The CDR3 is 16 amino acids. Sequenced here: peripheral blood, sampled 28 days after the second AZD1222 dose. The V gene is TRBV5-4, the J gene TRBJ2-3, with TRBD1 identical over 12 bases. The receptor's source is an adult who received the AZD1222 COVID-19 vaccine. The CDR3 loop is CASSSGDRGPTDTQYF. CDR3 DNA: TGTGCCAGCAGCAGCGGGGACAGGGGGCCGACAGATACGCAGTATTTT.